These T cell receptor beta chains were read from a single sample in a study of cytotoxic CD8 clonotypes in ibrutinib-treated CLL. Using immunoSEQ multiplex PCR, the repertoire was profiled, and TCRdb retains in-frame clones only, with some absent. The sample has over 120,000 clones, around 80% seen once. The material was PBMCs, obtained after 36 months of ibrutinib treatment. Receptor source: a human donor with chronic lymphocytic leukemia. CDR3s include the opening cysteine and the closing phenylalanine or tryptophan. Clone size, where shown, is once, few, many, or a class for clones that have expanded.

length,size,V,CDR3
15,.,TRBV10-3,CAISESGDTSYEQYF
15,once,TRBV2,CASTVGGGRSYEQYF
13,once,TRBV7-2,CASSLFQNTEAFF
14,.,TRBV27,CASSLASHYNEQFF
19,.,TRBV4-1,CASSQDLESWNRGASPLHF
15,.,TRBV6-5,CASSYRDIAYNEQFF
13,.,TRBV10-3,CAISGQGYTEAFF
16,.,TRBV5-4,CASSLRAGGPTDTQYF
13,.,TRBV2,CASTTGVTDEQFF
16,.,TRBV6-4,CASSEGGISGANVLTF
14,.,TRBV6-5,CASTQQATGNTIYF
13,once,TRBV4-1,CASSQDLYRELFF
13,.,TRBV4-3,CASSLLSGNTIYF
11,.,TRBV20-1,CSARDVHEQFF
11,few,TRBV2,CASFMNTEAFF
15,.,TRBV10-3,CAIRQDISSNQPQHF
15,.,TRBV19,CASSPRTFMNTEAFF
14,few,TRBV27,CASSVDRGMSEQYF